This TCR beta chain was identified in a study of PD-1 blockade in classical Hodgkin lymphoma. Notes on the study in general: Reported baseline diversity: healthy donors highest, relapsed/refractory patients lowest. Repertoire differences have undefined causes, possibly disease activity or prior therapy.

Described time point: newly diagnosed, previously untreated cHL patient sample. Researchers used magnetic negative selection to pull out pure CD4+ T cells from thawed PBMCs. Libraries were prepared by immunoSEQ multiplex PCR; TCRdb keeps only in-frame clonotypes and omits some of them. The repertoire holds more than 15,000 clones, with approximately 86% as singletons. This clone has just one count. The antigen remains undetermined. The CDR3 covers 15 residues. Trimming took 2 bases from V and 0 from J, leaving 11 bases between them. CDR1 SGHDT and CDR2 YYEEEE come from the germline V gene. The TCR originated in a human donor with classical Hodgkin lymphoma. The rearrangement links TRBV5-6 to TRBJ1-1, with D possibly matching TRBD1 (6 bases). Sequencing was performed on CD4+ T cells from blood. The CDR3 reads CASSLLDRLNTEAFF. For the CDR3, the DNA is TGTGCCAGCAGCTTACTCGACAGGTTGAACACTGAAGCTTTCTTT.